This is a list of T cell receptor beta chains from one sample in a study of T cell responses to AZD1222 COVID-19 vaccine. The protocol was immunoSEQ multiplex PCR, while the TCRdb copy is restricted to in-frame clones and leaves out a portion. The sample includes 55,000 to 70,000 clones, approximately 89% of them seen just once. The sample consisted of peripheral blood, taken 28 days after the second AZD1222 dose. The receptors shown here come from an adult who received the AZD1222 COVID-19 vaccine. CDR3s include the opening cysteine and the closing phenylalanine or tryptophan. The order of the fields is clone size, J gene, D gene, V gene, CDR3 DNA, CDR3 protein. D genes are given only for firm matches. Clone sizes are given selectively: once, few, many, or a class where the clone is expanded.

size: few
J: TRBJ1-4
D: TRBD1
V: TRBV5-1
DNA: TGCGCCAGCAGGAAAACACAGGGGACCGGTGAAAAACTGTTTTTT
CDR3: CASRKTQGTGEKLFF

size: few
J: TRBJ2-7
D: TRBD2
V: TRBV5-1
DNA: TGCGCCAGCACCATGGGGACTAGCGTGGGAGAGCAGTACTTC
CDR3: CASTMGTSVGEQYF

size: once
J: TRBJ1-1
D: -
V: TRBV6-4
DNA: TGTGCCAGCAGTGACTCTGGGCAGGGACGGGCTTTCTTT
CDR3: CASSDSGQGRAFF

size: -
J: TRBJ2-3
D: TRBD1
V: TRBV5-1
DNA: TGCGCCAGCAGCTTGATAGGACAGGGATACACAGATACGCAGTATTTT
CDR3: CASSLIGQGYTDTQYF

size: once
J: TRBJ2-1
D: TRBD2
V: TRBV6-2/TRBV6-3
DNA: TGTGCCAGCAGTAAACCGACTAGCGGGGTCTACAATGAGCAGTTCTTC
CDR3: CASSKPTSGVYNEQFF

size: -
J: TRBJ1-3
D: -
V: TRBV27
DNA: TGTGCCAGCAGTTTACATTCCTCTGGAAACACCATATATTTT
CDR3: CASSLHSSGNTIYF

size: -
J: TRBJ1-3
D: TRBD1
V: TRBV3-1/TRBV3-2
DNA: TGTGCCAGCAGCCTCCCGGACAGGGGTGGAAACACCATATATTTT
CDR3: CASSLPDRGGNTIYF

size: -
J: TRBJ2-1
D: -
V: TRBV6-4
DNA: TGTGCCAGCAGTGCCGGGCCCTGGGATGAGCAGTTCTTC
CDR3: CASSAGPWDEQFF

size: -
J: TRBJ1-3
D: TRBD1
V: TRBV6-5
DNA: TGTGCCAGCAGCGGGGACAGTGGGGCGAACACCATATATTTT
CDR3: CASSGDSGANTIYF

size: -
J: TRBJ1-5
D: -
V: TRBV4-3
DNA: TGCGCCAGCAGCCAAGATCTGAGTAGAAATCAGCCCCAGCATTTT
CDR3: CASSQDLSRNQPQHF

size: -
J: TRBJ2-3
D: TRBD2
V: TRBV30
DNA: TGTGCCTGGAGACTAGCGCAGAATACGCAGTATTTT
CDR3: CAWRLAQNTQYF

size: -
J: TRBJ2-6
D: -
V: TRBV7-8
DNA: TGTGCCAGCAGCTTACTTTCGGCTACCGGGGCCAACGTCCTGACTTTC
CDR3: CASSLLSATGANVLTF

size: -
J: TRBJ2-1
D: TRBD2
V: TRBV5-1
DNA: TGCGCCAGCAGCGTACCCCTAGCGGGGGGGCCTGATGAGCAGTTCTTC
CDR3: CASSVPLAGGPDEQFF

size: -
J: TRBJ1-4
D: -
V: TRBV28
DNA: TGTGCCAGCGGGGGGGGACCAAATGAAAAACTGTTTTTT
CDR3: CASGGGPNEKLFF

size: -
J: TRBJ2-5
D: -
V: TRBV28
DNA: TGTGCCAGCAGCCCTCCGGGGGGCGGTGGAGAGACCCAGTACTTC
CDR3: CASSPPGGGGETQYF

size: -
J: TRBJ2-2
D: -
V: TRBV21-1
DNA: TGTGCCAGCAGCCCAAATCCCATACAGGGTACCGGGGAGCTGTTTTTT
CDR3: CASSPNPIQGTGELFF

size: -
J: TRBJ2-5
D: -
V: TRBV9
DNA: TGTGCCAGCAGCCCGGGCGAGCGAGTAGAGACCCAGTACTTC
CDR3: CASSPGERVETQYF

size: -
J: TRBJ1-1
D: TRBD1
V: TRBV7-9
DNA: TGTGCCAGCCAGACAGGGCTGAACACTGAAGCTTTCTTT
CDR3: CASQTGLNTEAFF

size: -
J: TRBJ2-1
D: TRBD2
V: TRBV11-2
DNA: TGTGCCAGCACCCTACGGGGACTAGCGAATTACAATGAGCAGTTCTTC
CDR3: CASTLRGLANYNEQFF

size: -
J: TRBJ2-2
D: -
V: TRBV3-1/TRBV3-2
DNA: TGTGCCAGCAGCCAAGATAGGTGGCCGAGGGAGGACACCGGGGAGCTGTTTTTT
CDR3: CASSQDRWPREDTGELFF

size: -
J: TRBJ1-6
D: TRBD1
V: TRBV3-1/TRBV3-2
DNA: TGTGCCAGCAGCCCGAACGGACAGGGAGATAGGGTTAATTCACCCCTCCACTTT
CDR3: CASSPNGQGDRVNSPLHF

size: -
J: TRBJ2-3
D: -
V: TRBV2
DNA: TGTGCCAGCAGATTCCGGGCGATCACAGATACGCAGTATTTT
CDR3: CASRFRAITDTQYF

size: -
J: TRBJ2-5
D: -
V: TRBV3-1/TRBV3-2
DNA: TGTGCCAGCGTCCCTCAGGGGGAGGGCCTTGAAGAGACCCAGTACTTC
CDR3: CASVPQGEGLEETQYF

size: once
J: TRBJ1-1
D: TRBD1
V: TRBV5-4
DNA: TGTGCCAGCAGCCGGACAGGGGGCTTGAACACTGAAGCTTTCTTT
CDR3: CASSRTGGLNTEAFF

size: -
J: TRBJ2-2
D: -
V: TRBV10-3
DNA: TGTGCCATCAACACAAAGACTAGCACCGGGGAGCTGTTTTTT
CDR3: CAINTKTSTGELFF

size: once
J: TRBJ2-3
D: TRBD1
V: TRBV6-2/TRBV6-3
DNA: TGTGCCAGCAGCCGGGACAGGGGGCTAGATACGCAGTATTTT
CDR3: CASSRDRGLDTQYF

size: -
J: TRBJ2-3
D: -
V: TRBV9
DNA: TGTGCCAGCAGCGTAGGACAATCTAGCACAGATACGCAGTATTTT
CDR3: CASSVGQSSTDTQYF

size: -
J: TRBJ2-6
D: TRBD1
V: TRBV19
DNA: TGTGCCAGCAACCAGGGGGCGGGGGCCAACGTCCTGACTTTC
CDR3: CASNQGAGANVLTF

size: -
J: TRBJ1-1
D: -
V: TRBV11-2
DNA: TGTGCCAGCACCCCAGGGAACACTGAAGCTTTCTTT
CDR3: CASTPGNTEAFF

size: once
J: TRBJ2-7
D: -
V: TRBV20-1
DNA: TGCAGTGCTAGAGGGGATCAGGGACCGTACTTC
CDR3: CSARGDQGPYF